This T cell receptor (beta chain) was identified in a study of T cells in tuberculosis (dated by TCRdb to between 2017 and 2018). In terms of the full investigation: To characterize T cells specific for the mycobacterial lipid antigen glucose monomycolate (GMM), the study used CD1B tetramers together with high-throughput TCR immunosequencing. In a South African clinical cohort, IGRA-negative adolescents, IGRA-positive adolescents with latent tuberculosis and adults with active tuberculosis were compared, with under eleven people in each group. The investigation overall reported the following: Clinical samples were selected based on which cryopreserved specimens were available, and the active tuberculosis cases were adults whereas the controls were adolescents. The smaller NN-distances were partly driven by shorter CDR3-alpha lengths in active tuberculosis patients, and the difference for TCR-beta did not reach statistical significance. Using GEM motif frequencies, a classifier achieved 60% to 70% accuracy, whereas a classifier built on the diverse GMM-specific repertoire got to approximately 90% accuracy (AUROC around 0.87). Compared with IGRA-negative controls, TCR-alpha repertoires from active tuberculosis had smaller mean NN-distances to GMM-specific TCRs, which suggests clonal expansion of these TCRs.

The immunoSEQ multiplex PCR assay was used to generate TCR libraries, with TCR-beta and/or TCR-alpha/delta assays applied to each sample. The amplified TCR libraries were sequenced on the Illumina high-throughput platform. In the original analysis: Clustering and dimensionality reduction relied on pairwise TCRdist distances among GMM-specific receptors from T cells that were either sorted ex vivo or expanded in vitro. The score assigned to each clinical repertoire was mean NN-distance, meaning the average TCRdist to the nearest 10% of tetramer-positive reference sequences. To compute GEM TCR motif frequency, the fraction of unique TCRs matching known GEM sequences by V/J usage and CDR3 length was calculated. Active tuberculosis was classified by linear discriminant analysis with leave-one-out cross-validation, implemented in scikit-learn. In TCRdb, the immuneACCESS table is reduced to in-frame sequences with V and J assigned. These tables do not hold every clone; where another copy was compared, an unresolved V gene accounts for under half, and the others remain unexplained. V and J calls and clone size are given by that table; D and trimming were obtained from the DNA. The sample yields about 25,000 clones; 95% to 96% were counted once. The ten most abundant clones make up more than 7.5% of the sample.

To note about this clone: No antigen is known for it. Base-call qualities are not available, and no considerably larger clone is one nucleotide away.

V lost 3 bases and J lost 4 bases; the stretch between them is 4 bases long. CDR1 and CDR2 (SGHTA, FQGNSA) derive from the germline V gene. The cysteine opens and the phenylalanine closes a CDR3 of 12 amino acids. The CDR3 DNA has 36 bases and is translated from base 1. At study entry, a tuberculin skin test and the QuantiFERON-TB GOLD In-Tube IGRA were used to screen adolescents for latent tuberculosis infection. Immunosequencing was performed on unsorted cryopreserved PBMC and covered about 100,000 T cells per clinical donor on average. Eleven high schools in the Worcester region of the Western Cape, South Africa, served as enrollment sites for adolescents aged 12 to 18 years. Around ten M. tuberculosis-infected and approximately ten uninfected adolescents were selected with matching for age and sex. PBMC from adolescents were isolated by density centrifugation from freshly drawn heparinized blood and were then cryopreserved.

The material sequenced was PBMCs. This clonotype originated in a donor aged 10 to 29 with latent tuberculosis or without tuberculosis infection. The rearrangement joined TRBV7-2 to TRBJ2-1; the D gene is not confidently resolved. The DNA sequence follows: TGTGCCAGCAGCTTCCGGTACAATGAGCAGTTCTTC. The encoded protein is CASSFRYNEQFF.